These 28 T cell receptor beta chains were sequenced from one sample in a study of blood T cells in healthy people across ages. A sample-barcoded 5' primer and a J-beta primer mix were used in a second PCR of about 6 to 12 cycles. MiXCR, applied by TCRdb to the 5' RACE reads, yields one record per CDR3 protein. The sample comprises about 1.5 million distinct CDR3 sequences, 40% to 45% of which are singletons, and under 5% rests with the top ten. Sequenced input: blood. Receptor source: a woman aged 18-29 years in good health.

The table lists this clonotype with a few counts. The CDR3 bases are TGTGCCAGCAGTTACGGTCGCCGGGCTTTCTTT. This gives the protein CASSYGRRAFF. The chain has TRBV6-5 and TRBJ1-1, with D hard to call. CDR3 length: 11 amino acids. Germline lookup yields CDR1 MNHEY and CDR2 SVGAGI. V lost 2 bases, J lost 11 bases, and 9 bases lay in between.

The chain employs TRBV6-5 and TRBJ2-7; D may match TRBD1 or TRBD2 (5 bases each). Looked up from germline, CDR1 is MNHEY and CDR2 is SVGAGI. This CDR3 has 14 amino acids. V gave up 10 bases and J gave up 0 bases, with 16 bases separating them. Written as DNA, the CDR3 is TGTGCCACCTTGGACCGGGACGGCTCCTACGAGCAGTACTTC. This sequence encodes CATLDRDGSYEQYF.

This chain connects TRBV2 to TRBJ2-1, with 11 bases identical to TRBD2. The J call may be incorrect, as the DNA end agrees better with TRBJ2-7. Per the germline V gene, CDR1 is SNHLY and CDR2 is FYNNEI. This CDR3 is 20 amino acids long. The CDR3 sequence: CASSVPELAGDANSYNEQYF. The CDR3 region has the DNA TGTGCCAGCAGTGTCCCGGAACTAGCGGGAGATGCGAATTCCTACAATGAGCAGTACTTC.

This chain connects TRBV5-1 to TRBJ1-1; D perhaps matches TRBD1 (6 bases). V gave up 5 bases and J gave up 8 bases, with 13 bases separating them. Germline loops: CDR1 SGHRS, CDR2 YFSETQ. The CDR3 covers 12 residues. CDR3 in amino acids: CASRPDRREAFF. DNA for the CDR3: TGCGCCAGCAGACCCGACAGGCGGGAAGCTTTCTTT.

This clonotype was detected only once. The chain joins TRBV4-2 to TRBJ2-1, with unresolved D. Trimming shortened V by 1 base and J by 5 bases, and 9 bases separated the two germline ends. This CDR3 region has 14 residues. The germline gives CDR1 LGHNA, CDR2 YNFKEQ. CDR3 coding DNA: TGTGCCAGCAGCCAAGGTGTGGCAGACAATGAGCAGTTCTTC. Translation gives CASSQGVADNEQFF.

V is TRBV20-1 and J is TRBJ2-3; no reliable D call. Germline lookup yields CDR1 DFQATT and CDR2 SNEGSKA (reference sequence). V was cut by 0 bases and J by 7 bases, with 8 bases left in between. This CDR3 has 12 residues. CDR3 in DNA: TGCAGTGCTAGAGACCCGAGGTATACGCAGTATTTT. This encodes CSARDPRYTQYF.

This clonotype was seen only a few times. The chain uses TRBV4-3 and TRBJ1-5, with D possibly TRBD1 on 5 matching bases. The CDR3 consists of 15 residues. Germline CDR1 and CDR2: LGHNA and YSLEER. V lost 0 bases, J lost 7 bases, and 13 bases lay in between. CDR3 coding DNA: TGCGCCAGCAGCCAAGATGAAGGGGTGAGGCAGCCCCAGCATTTT. The encoded protein is CASSQDEGVRQPQHF.

This chain joins TRBV27 and TRBJ2-7; either TRBD1 or TRBD2 may supply D (5 bases each). V was cut by 3 bases and J by 7 bases, with 13 bases left in between. The CDR3 extends over 13 amino acids. CDR1 is MNHEY and CDR2 is SMNVEV in the germline V gene (reference sequence). This chain's CDR3 is CASSFPGAEEQYF. The CDR3 DNA follows: TGTGCCAGCAGTTTCCCCGGGGCGGAAGAGCAGTACTTC.

This chain links TRBV20-1 with TRBJ2-7, with 7 bases identical to TRBD2. The CDR3 runs 15 residues. Germline CDR1 DFQATT, CDR2 SNEGSKA (reference sequence). V was pared by 3 bases and J by 4 bases, with 12 bases of the junction left unmatched. The CDR3 DNA reads as TGCAGTGCTAGCGAAAAGACCAGCGGGGAATACGAGCAGTACTTC. It codes for CSASEKTSGEYEQYF.

The chain has TRBV7-2 and TRBJ1-2; D not certain. V was cut by 5 bases and J by 4 bases, with 11 bases left in between. The CDR3 totals 13 residues. Germline V lookup: CDR1 SGHTA, CDR2 FQGNSA. This CDR3 is CASSQYGTYGYTF. The DNA for the CDR3 is TGTGCCAGCAGCCAGTACGGTACCTATGGCTACACCTTC.

The rearrangement uses TRBV27 and TRBJ1-1, with no clear D. This CDR3 is 12 amino acids long. V lost 5 bases and J 5 bases, leaving 9 bases between the germline ends. The germline V gene has CDR1 MNHEY and CDR2 SMNVEV (reference sequence). Here the CDR3 DNA reads TGTGCCAGCAGTGGGATTAGGACTGAAGCTTTCTTT. Residues: CASSGIRTEAFF.

V usage is TRBV24-1 and J usage is TRBJ2-5; 8 bases line up with TRBD1. V shed 4 bases and J 1 base; nucleotides not matched to a gene: 4. The length of the CDR3 is 15 residues. Germline V CDR1 and CDR2: KGHDR, SFDVKD. The CDR3, as DNA: TGTGCCACCAGTGACGTTACAGGGGGCCAAGAGACCCAGTACTTC. Encoded protein: CATSDVTGGQETQYF.

V and J are TRBV6-5 and TRBJ2-3, with D perhaps given as TRBD1 or TRBD2 (6 bases each). The CDR3 has 19 amino acids. Germline CDR1 is MNHEY and CDR2 is SVGAGI. V lost 2 bases and J lost 3, with 24 bases in between. The DNA for the CDR3 is TGTGCCAGCAGTTACCCCGTCCCCATCCGGGGGCCCCAGACAGATACGCAGTATTTT. It is translated as CASSYPVPIRGPQTDTQYF.

This clonotype was detected only once. V and J are TRBV11-2 and TRBJ2-1, with 15 bases identical to TRBD2. The CDR3 consists of 15 residues. Germline CDR1 SGHAT, CDR2 FQNNGV. The junction had 6 bases not matched to a gene; V was cut back by 3 bases and J by 12 bases. The CDR3: CASSLGTSGRLGQFF. The CDR3 DNA reads TGTGCCAGCAGCTTGGGGACTAGCGGGAGGCTTGGGCAGTTCTTC.

The V call is TRBV4-3, the J call TRBJ2-7, with D unresolved. The CDR3 totals 14 residues. Germline V gene lookup returns CDR1 LGHNA and CDR2 YSLEER. The germline V and J ends were trimmed by 0 bases and 2 bases, with 8 bases remaining between them. CDR3 in amino acids: CASSQDSTAYEQYF. The DNA of the CDR3 is TGCGCCAGCAGCCAAGATTCCACAGCCTACGAGCAGTACTTC.

The chain employs TRBV7-9 and TRBJ2-2; 7 bases map to TRBD2. The CDR3 runs to 12 residues. With V trimmed by 8 bases and J by 7 bases, 4 bases remained unmatched. The V gene's germline CDR1 is SEHNR and CDR2 FQNEAQ (reference sequence). The CDR3 reads CASGSGGGELFF. CDR3 bases: TGTGCCAGCGGATCGGGGGGCGGGGAGCTGTTTTTT.

The chain combines TRBV7-2 with TRBJ2-3; D not certain. V dropped 8 bases and J dropped 1 base, with 13 bases sitting between them. This CDR3 is built from 14 residues. Germline loops: CDR1 SGHTA, CDR2 FQGNSA. The CDR3 sequence is CASRDLLGTDTQYF. In DNA, the CDR3 is TGTGCCAGCCGAGACCTGTTGGGCACAGATACGCAGTATTTT.

CDR3 in amino acids: CASSQAIGQGQKYF. The CDR3, as DNA: TGTGCCAGCAGCCAAGCTATCGGTCAGGGACAGAAGTATTTT. V is TRBV14 and J is TRBJ2-3; 7 bases are a match to TRBD1. Germline-derived CDR1 and CDR2 are SGHDN and FVKESK. The CDR3 runs 14 residues. V trimming: 1 base; J trimming: 13 bases; junction bases outside the gene matches: 11.

This chain joins TRBV28 and TRBJ2-1; D uncertain. Deletions cut 6 bases from V and 10 bases from J, with 19 bases between. Germline values: CDR1 MDHEN, CDR2 SYDVKM. The length of the CDR3 is 14 residues. This CDR3 reads CASRARSSSYEQFF. As DNA, the CDR3 is TGTGCCAGCAGGGCGAGGAGCTCGTCCTACGAGCAGTTCTTC.

The rearrangement links TRBV7-2 to TRBJ1-5; D call uncertain. In germline, CDR1 is SGHTA, CDR2 FQGNSA. The V and J ends lost 5 bases and 4 bases respectively, with 15 bases between them. The CDR3 contains 15 residues. CDR3 sequence reads: CASSGKGSVNQPQHF. CDR3 in DNA: TGTGCCAGCAGCGGAAAGGGTTCGGTTAATCAGCCCCAGCATTTT. Drawing the rest from reference TRBV7-2 and TRBJ1-5, the complete variable domain is GAGVSQSPSNKVTEKGKDVELRCDPISGHTALYWYRQSLGQGLEFLIYFQGNSAPDKSGLPSDRFSAERTGGSVSTLTIQRTQQEDSAVYLCASSGKGSVNQPQHFGDGTRLSIL.

The V gene is TRBV13, the J gene TRBJ1-1, with 7 bases aligning to TRBD1. The CDR3 consists of 15 residues. The V gene's germline CDR1 is PRHDT and CDR2 FYEKMQ (reference sequence). The V and J ends lost 5 bases and 4 bases, in that order; junction bases with no gene match: 10. As DNA, the CDR3 is TGTGCCAGCAGCAAGACAGGGACGAGGGGCACTGAAGCTTTCTTT. This codes for CASSKTGTRGTEAFF.

In its sample, this clonotype was seen many times. The V and J genes are TRBV20-1 and TRBJ2-1, with D perhaps matching TRBD2 (5 bases). The CDR3 consists of 12 residues. Germline-derived CDR1 and CDR2 are DFQATT and SNEGSKA (reference sequence). V was pared by 4 bases and J by 9 bases, with 13 bases between. CDR3 sequence: CSATGLAGEQFF. The CDR3 region has the DNA TGCAGTGCTACCGGACTGGCGGGTGAGCAGTTCTTC.

J is TRBJ2-5 and V is TRBV5-1; D is tentatively TRBD1 or TRBD2 (5 bases each). The CDR3 consists of 13 residues. The ends were cut back, 4 bases at V and 2 bases at J, with 9 bases in the middle. Germline values: CDR1 SGHRS, CDR2 YFSETQ. In DNA form, the CDR3 reads TGCGCCAGCAGCGACGGGACGCAAGAGACCCAGTACTTC. Amino acid sequence: CASSDGTQETQYF.

The chain has TRBV20-1 and TRBJ1-4; TRBD1 matches at 8 bases. The V segment lost 5 bases and the J segment 6 bases; nucleotides outside the gene matches: 5. Germline lookup yields CDR1 DFQATT and CDR2 SNEGSKA (reference sequence). The CDR3 covers 13 residues. Here the CDR3 reads CSAADREDEKLFF. The CDR3 DNA sequence: TGCAGTGCTGCGGACAGGGAGGATGAAAAACTGTTTTTT.

V and J are TRBV9 and TRBJ2-1, with D perhaps matching TRBD2 (6 bases). The CDR3 spans 14 residues. Germline values: CDR1 SGDLS, CDR2 YYNGEE. V dropped 7 bases and J dropped 6 bases, with 17 bases sitting between them. This chain's CDR3 is CASGRLDGANEQFF. For the CDR3, the DNA is TGTGCCAGCGGTCGACTAGATGGGGCCAATGAGCAGTTCTTC.

The chain employs TRBV5-4 and TRBJ2-4, with 8 bases identical to TRBD2. The J call may be wrong; the DNA end is better matched by TRBJ2-7. CDR1 is SGHNT, CDR2 YYREEE, per germline (reference sequence). The CDR3 has 15 amino acids. CDR3 in amino acids: CASSSGRADSYEQYF. The CDR3 region has the DNA TGTGCCAGCAGCTCCGGGAGGGCCGACTCCTACGAGCAGTACTTC.

This clonotype came up a few times. J is TRBJ2-3 and V is TRBV4-3; 7 bases agree with TRBD2. V was clipped by 8 bases and J by 2 bases; unmatched bases: 4. CDR1 LGHNA and CDR2 YSLEER come from the germline V gene. The CDR3 covers 13 residues. The CDR3 region has the DNA TGCGCCAGCGCGCGGGGGAACACAGATACGCAGTATTTT. This translates into CASARGNTDTQYF.

This clonotype occurred many times. At one end the junction does not follow the germline gene, possibly because of a read error. CDR3: CASSLNLRGGQKTQYF. In DNA form, the CDR3 reads TGTGCCAGCAGCTTAAATCTGCGGGGGGGCCAAAAGACCCAGTACTTC. This chain joins TRBV11-2 and TRBJ2-5; 9 bases line up with TRBD2. Per germline, CDR1 SGHAT and CDR2 FQNNGV. This CDR3 is built from 16 residues.